The 16 T cell receptor beta chains below all came from one sample that was sequenced in a study of cytotoxic CD8 clonotypes in ibrutinib-treated CLL. Assay used: immunoSEQ multiplex PCR; TCRdb lists only in-frame clones, some missing. The sample gives more than 11,000 clones, roughly 70% of which show up once; roughly 5.3% is in the top ten. The specimen comprised PBMCs, sampled before ibrutinib treatment. The receptors here all came from a human donor with chronic lymphocytic leukemia.

The table lists this clone with a count of one. The genes are TRBV2 and TRBJ2-1, with 10 bases lining up with TRBD2. The V and J ends lost 3 bases and 6 bases, in that order; junction bases with no gene match: 8. The V gene's germline CDR1 is SNHLY and CDR2 FYNNEI. CDR3 length: 16 amino acids. CDR3 DNA sequence: TGTGCCAGCAGTGATGGGGCAGCGGGAGGGACCAATGAGCAGTTCTTC. This sequence encodes CASSDGAAGGTNEQFF.

This chain links TRBV30 with TRBJ1-5; tentatively, D is TRBD1 (5 bases). Germline values: CDR1 GTSNPN, CDR2 SVGIG (reference sequence). Trimming removed 0 bases from V and 4 bases from J, with 7 bases in between. The CDR3 totals 13 residues. The DNA for the CDR3 is TGTGCCTGGAGTGTTAGGGGAAATCAGCCCCAGCATTTT. Translation: CAWSVRGNQPQHF.

This clone has a handful of counts. The chain joins TRBV6-4 to TRBJ2-3, with a weak D call TRBD1 (5 bases). V dropped 3 bases and J dropped 2 bases, with 6 bases sitting between them. This CDR3 region has 13 residues. From germline, CDR1 is MRHNA and CDR2 SNTAGT. CDR3 protein: CASSEGDTDTQYF. CDR3 coding DNA: TGTGCCAGCAGTGAAGGGGACACAGATACGCAGTATTTT.

The CDR3 here is CASSLFWGDTGELFF. The DNA for the CDR3 is TGTGCCAGCAGTTTATTTTGGGGAGACACCGGGGAGCTGTTTTTT. The rearrangement joins TRBV27 to TRBJ2-2, with a possible D match to TRBD2 (5 bases). The CDR3 loop spans 15 amino acids. CDR1 and CDR2 (germline): MNHEY, SMNVEV (reference sequence). Trimming removed 1 base from V and 3 bases from J, with 9 bases in between.

The J gene is TRBJ1-1, the V gene TRBV5-1; possible D gene TRBD1, 5 bases. CDR1 SGHRS and CDR2 YFSETQ come from the germline V gene. The length of the CDR3 is 15 residues. V dropped 4 bases and J dropped 3 bases, with 16 bases sitting between them. The DNA for the CDR3 is TGCGCCAGCAGCCCCTCGGGCCCGGGGGACACTGAAGCTTTCTTT. This gives the protein CASSPSGPGDTEAFF.

This chain connects TRBV5-1 to TRBJ2-3; 9 bases are a match to TRBD2. With V trimmed by 4 bases and J by 3 bases, 9 bases remained unmatched. The CDR3 is 16 residues long. CDR1 and CDR2 (germline): SGHRS, YFSETQ. The CDR3 sequence: CASSTGLAGPTDTQYF. CDR3 DNA sequence: TGCGCCAGCAGCACGGGACTAGCAGGGCCAACAGATACGCAGTATTTT.

The chain employs TRBV27 and TRBJ2-2, with a tentative D call TRBD1 (5 bases). The CDR3 length is 14 residues. Germline V gene lookup returns CDR1 MNHEY and CDR2 SMNVEV (reference sequence). V gave up 7 bases and J gave up 3 bases, with 12 bases separating them. The CDR3 coding sequence is TGTGCCAGCACCCTAGGGGCCTACACCGGGGAGCTGTTTTTT. Translating gives CASTLGAYTGELFF.

The CDR3 protein is CASSFSGTTTMKQFF. CDR3 DNA sequence: TGTGCCAGCAGCTTCTCCGGGACAACAACAATGAAGCAGTTCTTC. The rearrangement uses TRBV11-2 and TRBJ2-1; TRBD1 might be the D (6 bases). V lost 3 bases, J lost 11 bases, and 20 bases lay in between. This CDR3 region has 15 residues. CDR1 and CDR2 from the germline V gene are SGHAT and FQNNGV. The variable domain in full, with the rest retrieved from reference TRBV11-2 and TRBJ2-1, is EAGVAQSPRYKIIEKRQSVAFWCNPISGHATLYWYQQILGQGPKLLIQFQNNGVVDDSQLPKDRFSAERLKGVDSTLKIQPAKLEDSAVYLCASSFSGTTTMKQFFGPGTRLTVL.

The rearrangement uses TRBV28 and TRBJ1-4, with 8 bases matching TRBD1. J was trimmed by 7 bases and V by 10 bases; bases with no gene match: 11. The CDR3 runs to 14 residues. The germline V gene has CDR1 MDHEN and CDR2 SYDVKM. The CDR3 is CATNPDRGFEKLFF. CDR3 nucleotides: TGTGCCACCAATCCCGACAGGGGATTTGAAAAACTGTTTTTT.

This clone was seen a single time. This chain links TRBV29-1 with TRBJ2-5, with 7 bases that match TRBD2. The germline gives CDR1 SQVTM, CDR2 ANQGSEA. Unmatched junction bases numbered 6, after V lost 0 bases and J lost 2 bases. The CDR3 sequence is 15 residues long. CDR3 protein: CSVEDSRGVQETQYF. The DNA for the CDR3 is TGCAGCGTTGAAGATTCCCGGGGGGTACAAGAGACCCAGTACTTC.

By frequency in the sample, this clone is medium-sized. The chain combines TRBV5-1 with TRBJ2-5; D might be TRBD2 (7 bases). Germline V gives CDR1 SGHRS, CDR2 YFSETQ. This CDR3 spans 14 amino acids. V lost 0 bases, J lost 9 bases, and 15 bases lay in between. Here the CDR3 DNA reads TGCGCCAGCAGCTTGGCGGCGGGGGCGGGGGCCCAGTACTTC. Translated, it gives CASSLAAGAGAQYF.

This sequence joins TRBV19 and TRBJ2-3; 9 bases are a match to TRBD2. Germline V CDR1 and CDR2: LNHDA, SQIVND (reference sequence). The CDR3 spans 15 residues. V was pared by 10 bases and J by 0 bases, with 8 bases of the junction left unmatched. The CDR3 bases are TGTGCCACCACGCGGGGGGGGCCTAGCACAGATACGCAGTATTTT. The encoded protein is CATTRGGPSTDTQYF.

This clone was counted between two and nine times. The J gene is TRBJ1-5, the V gene TRBV6-6; 7 bases line up with TRBD1. J was trimmed by 9 bases and V by 5 bases; bases with no gene match: 7. The CDR3 spans 13 residues. Per the germline V gene, CDR1 is MNHNY and CDR2 is SVGAGI (reference sequence). The CDR3 nucleotides are TGTGCCAGCAGTCCCAGGGGGGGGTCGCCCCAGCATTTT. It encodes CASSPRGGSPQHF.

This clone was counted a few times. The gene calls are TRBV19 and TRBJ2-6; 7 nucleotides align to TRBD1. The CDR3 contains 15 residues. Germline V lookup: CDR1 LNHDA, CDR2 SQIVND (reference sequence). J lost 1 base, V lost 10 bases, and 7 bases had no gene match. The CDR3 DNA is TGTGCCACCGGGACAGAAACTTCTGGGGCCAACGTCCTGACTTTC. It is translated as CATGTETSGANVLTF.

This rearrangement joins TRBV7-2 to TRBJ1-1, with no clear D. CDR3 length equals 13 residues. In germline, CDR1 is SGHTA, CDR2 FQGNSA. The V gene lost 4 bases and the J gene lost 1 base, with 7 bases spanning the gap. The CDR3 sequence is CASSYTRNTEAFF. The CDR3 DNA sequence: TGTGCCAGCAGCTACACAAGGAACACTGAAGCTTTCTTT.

This chain joins TRBV7-2 and TRBJ2-3; D is undetermined. V lost 5 bases and J lost 7, with 7 bases in between. Germline CDR1 is SGHTA and CDR2 is FQGNSA. CDR3 length: 11 amino acids. CDR3 protein: CASSPRNTQYF. The CDR3 coding sequence is TGTGCCAGCAGCCCACGAAATACGCAGTATTTT.